This T cell receptor (beta chain) is from a study of blood T cell repertoires in COVID-19 (dated by TCRdb to 2020 to 2022). At the level of the whole study: The collaborator samples originated in the United States, Italy and Spain and spanned the acute and convalescent phases of COVID-19. The material from the prospective study consisted of cDNA or gDNA derived from T cells, B-cell-depleted T cells, or PBMCs. The dataset comprised deeply sampled blood TCRbeta repertoires from subjects exposed to, actively infected with, or recovered from COVID-19. A freely available public database, intended as a resource for researchers studying the immune response to SARS-CoV-2, is where the repertoires were released. The samples were drawn from two sources: the first 160 participants of the ongoing ImmuneRACE study, and 950 to 1,500 subjects contributed by 6 global collaborators. The sample metadata nearly always contained a de-identified subject ID, COVID-19 status, age in years and sex. HLA class I and class II types, where available, came from metadata supplied by the sample provider rather than from assay-based typing. General study outcomes and caveats: Clinical and demographic metadata were provided uncurated, with the amount varying by source and participant.

TCRbeta CDR3 regions were amplified from genomic DNA by means of the immunoSEQ Assay, a bias-controlled multiplex PCR. On the study's bioinformatics: Nucleated cell counts per sample were estimated from amplification of reference gene primers within the assay. Sequence reads were collapsed and filtered to measure the absolute abundance of every unique TCRbeta CDR3 rearrangement. For each sample, productive Simpson clonality was calculated as the square root of Simpson's diversity index over productive rearrangements. Here the immuneACCESS table is served through TCRdb, limited to in-frame sequences with V and J called. Missing clones are a known gap in these copies; in checked studies unresolved V genes cover under half, and the rest lacks a known reason. That table furnishes V, J and clone size, whereas the DNA furnished D and trimming. Here the sample has around 220,000 clones; approximately 86% occur a single time. The biggest ten clones account for about 6% of the sample.

In regard to this clone: The specificity of this receptor is unknown. Base qualities are missing; no much larger clone stands one base away.

Participants in the prospective study were enrolled through a virtual design, were aged roughly 18 to 90 years, and lived in 24 United States geographic areas. To assign participants to cohorts, the prospective study relied on clinical history that participants themselves reported in a screening survey and a study questionnaire. Mobile phlebotomists in the prospective study collected whole blood, serum and a nasopharyngeal or oropharyngeal swab from every participant. Prospective study participants could optionally give additional blood draws and questionnaires over an approximately 2-month period. Before DNA extraction, blood samples from the prospective study were shipped at room temperature or frozen. From the cysteine through the phenylalanine, the CDR3 covers 14 amino acids. Only the CDR3 DNA stays, 42 bases, in frame from base 1. V is trimmed back by 4 bases and J by 4 bases, and the junction contains 7 bases that no gene match accounts for. The germline V gene (reference sequence) gives CDR1 as SGHNT and CDR2 as YYREEE.

Sequencing used PBMCs or T cells enriched from blood (not recorded which). The sequence joins TRBV5-4 to TRBJ2-5; 7 nucleotides in the junction match TRBD2. The receptor comes from a woman in her 30s with acute COVID-19. The bases read TGTGCCAGCAGCACCCGGACGGGGGGAGAGACCCAGTACTTC. Protein translation: CASSTRTGGETQYF. Here the CDR3 is joined to the reference TRBV5-4 and TRBJ2-5 genes, and the full variable domain is: ETGVTQSPTHLIKTRGQQVTLRCSSQSGHNTVSWYQQALGQGPQFIFQYYREEENGRGNFPPRFSGLQFPNYSSELNVNALELDDSALYLCASSTRTGGETQYFGPGTRLLVL.